These 10 T cell receptor beta chains were all obtained from the same sample, sequenced in a study of metastatic and nonmetastatic thyroid tumors. TCRdb ran MiXCR on the PCR reads. The sample contains just over 70,000 clones, more than 15% of which appear only once. All patients reached thyroid surgery having received no treatment beforehand. Sequencing input: blood. These receptors all come from a female donor with papillary thyroid cancer or a benign thyroid nodule (not recorded which). Some clones in this sample may be carry-over from other donors' samples.

This clone has at least ten counts. CDR3 in amino acids: CASSIALGLAVKNIQYF. CDR3 nucleotides: TGTGCCAGTAGTATAGCGCTCGGACTAGCGGTAAAAAACATTCAGTACTTC. The chain couples TRBV19 to TRBJ2-4; TRBD2 matches 10 bases. The germline V gene has CDR1 LNHDA and CDR2 SQIVND (reference sequence). The CDR3 is made up of 17 amino acids. With 1 base clipped from V and 4 bases from J, the junction kept 7 bases outside the gene matches.

This clone has at least ten counts. The chain has TRBV12-3 or TRBV12-4 and TRBJ2-1; 9 nucleotides agree with TRBD1. Trimming removed 7 bases from V and 9 bases from J; junction bases left unmatched: 13. This CDR3 contains 15 residues. DNA for the CDR3: TGTGCCAGCACCCCCGGGGGACAGGGTTCGAGTGAGCAGTTCTTC. Amino acid sequence: CASTPGGQGSSEQFF.

This clone has a count of ten or more. The rearrangement links TRBV28 to TRBJ2-7; D is perhaps TRBD2 (6 bases). The V gene's germline CDR1 is MDHEN and CDR2 SYDVKM. This CDR3 is 12 amino acids long. V lost 5 bases, J lost 6 bases, and 11 bases lay in between. The CDR3 nucleotides read TGTGCCAGCAGTCTTACTAGCTTCGAGCAGTACTTC. This encodes CASSLTSFEQYF.

This clone was observed many times. The chain links TRBV13 to TRBJ2-3; no clear D gene. Trimming took off 0 bases at V and 2 bases at J, with 12 bases between the two ends. This CDR3 contains 16 residues. The germline gives CDR1 PRHDT, CDR2 FYEKMQ (reference sequence). CDR3 loop: CASSLGTPSPTDTQYF. The DNA of the CDR3 is TGTGCCAGCAGCTTAGGGACGCCCTCCCCCACAGATACGCAGTATTTT.

This clone was found many times. This chain joins TRBV20-1 and TRBJ1-2; D perhaps matches TRBD1 (6 bases). The germline V gene has CDR1 DFQATT and CDR2 SNEGSKA (reference sequence). This CDR3 contains 13 residues. Trimming cost V 3 bases and J 0 bases, with 8 bases left between them. The CDR3 region has the DNA TGCAGTGCTAGGGACAGCCCTAACTATGGCTACACCTTC. This sequence encodes CSARDSPNYGYTF.

In the case of this clone: Just one base apart from a much larger clone, this may be a read error. The chain has TRBV4-2 and TRBJ2-7, with unresolved D. This CDR3 contains 17 residues. Germline CDR1 reads LGHNA; CDR2 reads YNFKEQ. The germline V and J ends were trimmed by 5 bases and 6 bases, with 26 bases remaining between them. CDR3 DNA sequence: TGTGCCAGCAGCGAGGCTTTGGGCACAGAGGCCCTGTGCGAGCAGTACTTC. It encodes CASSEALGTEALCEQYF.

In this sample, this clone turned up a few times. One end of the junction is discordant with germline, which a read error may explain. V and J are TRBV12-3 or TRBV12-4 and TRBJ2-6, with D unresolved. CDR3 length: 15 amino acids. The CDR3 DNA is TGTGCCAGCAGCTATCGGCGCTCTGTGGCCAACGTCCTGACTTTC. It yields the protein CASSYRRSVANVLTF.

Many counts were recorded for this clone. The chain is built from TRBV6-5 and TRBJ1-2; TRBD1 matches 8 bases. Germline trimming cut 0 bases from V and 1 base from J; bases unmatched to any gene: 4. The CDR3 is made up of 16 amino acids. Germline V gene data show CDR1 as MNHEY and CDR2 as SVGAGI. The CDR3 region has the DNA TGTGCCAGCAGTTACTCTCCGACAGGGGATAACTATGGCTACACCTTC. This gives the protein CASSYSPTGDNYGYTF.

This chain connects TRBV11-2 to TRBJ2-7; 12 positions match TRBD2. The CDR3 is 16 residues long. Germline V gene sequence: CDR1 SGHAT, CDR2 FQNNGV. V was clipped by 5 bases and J by 3 bases; unmatched bases: 8. The CDR3 sequence: CASSPHLAGGNYEQYF. CDR3 nucleotides: TGTGCCAGCAGCCCTCATCTAGCGGGAGGGAACTACGAGCAGTACTTC.

The table lists this clone with many counts. The chain uses TRBV13 and TRBJ2-7, with TRBD2 matching 7 bases. CDR1 is PRHDT, CDR2 FYEKMQ, per germline (reference sequence). The V gene end was trimmed by 0 bases and the J gene end by 2 bases; junction bases not matched to a gene: 4. This CDR3 contains 15 residues. Here the CDR3 reads CASSLGLAETYEQYF. CDR3 nucleotides: TGTGCCAGCAGCTTAGGGCTAGCGGAAACCTACGAGCAGTACTTC.